The sequence of this T cell receptor beta chain was determined in a study of T cell repertoires in MIS-A myocarditis. The CDR3 loop spans 12 amino acids. V was clipped by 3 bases and J by 5 bases, with 8 bases between them. Germline V CDR1 and CDR2: SGHRS, YFSETQ. This table comes from immunoSEQ multiplex PCR, and its TCRdb copy is limited to in-frame clones, with some not included. The sample shows roughly 14,000 clones, around two thirds of them seen only once. This TCR was sampled from a man younger than 35 with fulminant myocarditis from multisystem inflammatory syndrome in adults (MIS-A) after COVID-19. This sequence joins TRBV5-1 and TRBJ1-2; D call uncertain. The sequenced material came from left ventricle heart tissue obtained at autopsy. The CDR3 is CASSSENYGYTF. The CDR3 coding sequence is TGCGCCAGCAGCTCCGAAAATTATGGCTACACCTTC.